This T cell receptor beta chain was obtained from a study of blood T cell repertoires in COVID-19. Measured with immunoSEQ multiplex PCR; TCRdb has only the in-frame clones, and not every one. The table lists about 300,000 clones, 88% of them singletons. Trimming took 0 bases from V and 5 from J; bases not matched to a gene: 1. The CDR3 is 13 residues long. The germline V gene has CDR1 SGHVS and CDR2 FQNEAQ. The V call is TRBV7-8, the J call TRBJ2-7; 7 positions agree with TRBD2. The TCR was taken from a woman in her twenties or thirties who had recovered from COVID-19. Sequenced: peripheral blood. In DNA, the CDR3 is TGTGCCAGCAGCTTAGCGGGGGGGGACGAGCAGTACTTC. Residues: CASSLAGGDEQYF. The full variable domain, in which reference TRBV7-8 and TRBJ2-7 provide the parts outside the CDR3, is GAGVSQSPRYKVAKRGQDVALRCDPISGHVSLFWYQQALGQGPEFLTYFQNEAQLDKSGLPSDRFFAERPEGSVSTLKIQRTQQEDSAVYLCASSLAGGDEQYFGPGTRLTVT.